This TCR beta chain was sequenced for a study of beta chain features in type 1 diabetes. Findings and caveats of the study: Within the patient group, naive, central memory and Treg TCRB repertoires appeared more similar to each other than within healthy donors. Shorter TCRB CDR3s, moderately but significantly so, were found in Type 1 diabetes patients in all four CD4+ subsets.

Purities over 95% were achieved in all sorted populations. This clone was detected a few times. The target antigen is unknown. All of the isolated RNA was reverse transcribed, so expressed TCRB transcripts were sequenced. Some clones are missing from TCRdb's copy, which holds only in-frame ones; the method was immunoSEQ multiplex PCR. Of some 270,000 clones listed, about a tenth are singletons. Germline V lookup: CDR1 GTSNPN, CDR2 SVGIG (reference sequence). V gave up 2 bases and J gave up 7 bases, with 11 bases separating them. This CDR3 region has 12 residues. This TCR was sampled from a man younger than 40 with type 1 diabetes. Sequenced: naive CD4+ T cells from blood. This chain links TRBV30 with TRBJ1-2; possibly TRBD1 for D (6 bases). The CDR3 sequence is CAWSPGGGGYTF. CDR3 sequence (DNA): TGTGCCTGGAGTCCGGGGGGCGGTGGCTACACCTTC.